The TCR beta chain under discussion was sequenced for a study of cytomegalovirus exposure and HLA in healthy donors. Study information: One earlier analysis, a look at some 180 million T cells, found almost 120 million unique TCR beta sequences.

The PCR had 60 Vbeta and 13 Jbeta primers. Profiling relied on immunoSEQ multiplex PCR, and the TCRdb table lists in-frame clones only, not all of them. The sample carries about 200,000 clones, 75% to 80% recorded once. The CDR3 length is 17 residues. Germline V lookup: CDR1 SGHTA, CDR2 FQGNSA. V was clipped by 2 bases and J by 8 bases; unmatched bases: 12. Broader study findings: TCR beta sequences reportedly predicted the HLA-A and HLA-B alleles of most subjects accurately. Prior analysis indicated that the majority of TCR beta V segments exhibited productivity approximately 87% or approximately 30% of the time. There was a cluster of highly shared sequence variants that was likely a sequencing artifact.

This clone was seen a single time. The target antigen is unknown. Sequencing used PBMCs. The TCR sequence derives from a man between 18 and 35 years old in good health and CMV-seronegative. The chain carries TRBV7-2 and TRBJ2-3; 11 bases fit TRBD2. CDR3 sequence reads: CASSLQSSGGRLGTQYF. As DNA, the CDR3 is TGTGCCAGCAGCTTACAGTCTAGCGGGGGGCGTTTAGGTACGCAGTATTTT.